This T cell receptor (beta chain) was documented in a study of blood T cells in healthy people across ages. Study results and limitations: Diversity figures derived from one million T cells were judged to underestimate the true value.

This clonotype was seen more than once but under ten times. Its target is not known. The use of a sample-barcoded 5' primer and a J-beta primer mix characterized a second PCR of about 7 to 12 cycles. TCRdb called the 5' RACE reads again in MiXCR, with one record for every CDR3 protein. This sample has 800,000 or so distinct CDR3 sequences, with around 25% found just once. The study isolated at least 6.5 million PBMCs from each sample. There are 15 residues in the CDR3. Per the germline V gene, CDR1 is SGHTA and CDR2 is FQGNSA. In addition, the sample was reused for a study of T cells of mothers and their children.

The sequencing input was blood. This chain uses TRBV7-2 with TRBJ2-5, with 8 bases that match TRBD2. The DNA end is more similar to TRBJ2-7, so the J call may be wrong. The origin of this receptor is a boy between 5 and 17 years old in good health. CDR3 nucleotide sequence: TGTACCAGCAGCTTAGGATTGGGAGCGGGAGTCGAGCAGTACTTC. The encoded protein is CTSSLGLGAGVEQYF.